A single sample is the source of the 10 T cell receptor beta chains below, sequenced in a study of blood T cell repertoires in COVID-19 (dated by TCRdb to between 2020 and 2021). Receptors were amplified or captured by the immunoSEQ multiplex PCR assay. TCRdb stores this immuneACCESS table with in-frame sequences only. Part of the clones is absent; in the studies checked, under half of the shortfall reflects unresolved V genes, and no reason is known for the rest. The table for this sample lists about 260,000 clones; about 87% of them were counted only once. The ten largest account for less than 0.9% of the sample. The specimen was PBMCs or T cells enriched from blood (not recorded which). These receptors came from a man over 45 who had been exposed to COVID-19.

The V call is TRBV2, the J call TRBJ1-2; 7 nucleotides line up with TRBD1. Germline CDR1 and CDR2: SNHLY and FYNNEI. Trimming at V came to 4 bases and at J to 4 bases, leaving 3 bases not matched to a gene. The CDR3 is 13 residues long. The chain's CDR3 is CASSAPGGYGYTF. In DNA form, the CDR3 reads TGTGCCAGCAGTGCGCCAGGGGGCTATGGCTACACCTTC.

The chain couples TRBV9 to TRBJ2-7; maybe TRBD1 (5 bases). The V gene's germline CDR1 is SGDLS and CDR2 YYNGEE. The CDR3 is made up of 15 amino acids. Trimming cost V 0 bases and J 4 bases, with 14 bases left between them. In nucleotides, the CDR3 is TGTGCCAGCAGCGTAGGGGCAGGACACGTATACGAGCAGTACTTC. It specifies CASSVGAGHVYEQYF.

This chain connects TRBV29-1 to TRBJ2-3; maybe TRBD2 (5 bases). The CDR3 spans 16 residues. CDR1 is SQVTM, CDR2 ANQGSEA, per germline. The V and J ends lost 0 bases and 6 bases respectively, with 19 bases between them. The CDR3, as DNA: TGCAGCGTTGAAGAGGAATGGCGGGCCCTCGGGGATACGCAGTATTTT. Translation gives CSVEEEWRALGDTQYF.

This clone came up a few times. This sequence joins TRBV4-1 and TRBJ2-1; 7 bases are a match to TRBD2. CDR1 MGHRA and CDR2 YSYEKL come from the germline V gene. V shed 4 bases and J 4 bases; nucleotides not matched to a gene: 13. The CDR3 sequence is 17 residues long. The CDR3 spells CASSLTLNGGIYNEQFF. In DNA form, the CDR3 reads TGCGCCAGCAGCCTCACGTTGAACGGGGGGATATACAATGAGCAGTTCTTC.

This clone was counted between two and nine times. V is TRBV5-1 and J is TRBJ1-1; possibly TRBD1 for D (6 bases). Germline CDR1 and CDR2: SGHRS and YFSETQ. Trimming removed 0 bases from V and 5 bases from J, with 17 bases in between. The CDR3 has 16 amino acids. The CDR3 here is CASSLGVQGGDTEAFF. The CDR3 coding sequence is TGCGCCAGCAGCTTGGGGGTCCAAGGGGGAGATACTGAAGCTTTCTTT.

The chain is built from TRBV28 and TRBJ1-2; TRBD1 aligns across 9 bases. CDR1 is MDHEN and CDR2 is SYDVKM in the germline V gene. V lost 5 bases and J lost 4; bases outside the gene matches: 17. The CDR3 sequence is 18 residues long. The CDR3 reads CASSPTILDRGPFYGYTF. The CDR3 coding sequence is TGTGCCAGCAGTCCCACAATTTTGGACAGGGGCCCGTTCTATGGCTACACCTTC.

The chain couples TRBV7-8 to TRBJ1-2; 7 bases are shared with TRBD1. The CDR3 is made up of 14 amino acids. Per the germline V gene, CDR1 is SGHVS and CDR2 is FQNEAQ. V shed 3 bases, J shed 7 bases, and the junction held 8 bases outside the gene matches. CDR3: CASSFPTGAGGYTF. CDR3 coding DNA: TGTGCCAGCAGCTTCCCCACAGGGGCGGGTGGCTACACCTTC.

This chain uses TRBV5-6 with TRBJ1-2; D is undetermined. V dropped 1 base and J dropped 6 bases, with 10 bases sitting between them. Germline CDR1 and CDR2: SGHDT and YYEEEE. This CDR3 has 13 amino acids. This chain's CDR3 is CASSLMRMDGYTF. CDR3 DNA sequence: TGTGCCAGCAGCTTGATGAGGATGGATGGCTACACCTTC.

The CDR3 DNA follows: TGTGCCAGCCACATTGACCGGGACAGGGCTGGCTACACCTTC. It yields the protein CASHIDRDRAGYTF. The V gene is TRBV28, the J gene TRBJ1-2, with TRBD1 identical over 9 bases. Germline CDR1 and CDR2: MDHEN and SYDVKM. This CDR3 spans 14 amino acids. V trimming: 8 bases; J trimming: 7 bases; junction bases outside the gene matches: 11.

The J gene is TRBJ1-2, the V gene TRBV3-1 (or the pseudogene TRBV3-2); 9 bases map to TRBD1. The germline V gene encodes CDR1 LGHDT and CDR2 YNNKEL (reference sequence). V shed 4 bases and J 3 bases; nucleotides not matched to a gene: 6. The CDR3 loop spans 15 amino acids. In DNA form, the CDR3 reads TGTGCCAGCAGCCGTTGGGACAGGGACCACTATGGCTACACCTTC. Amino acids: CASSRWDRDHYGYTF.